This T cell receptor (beta chain) stems from a study of T-cell reconstitution after alpha-beta-depleted transplantation in children. Study-level results: When one year had passed after transplant, most T-cell counts and diversity came from newly produced T cells. By about two months after transplant, alpha-beta T cells reportedly arose from several hundred graft clones that had expanded. The high TCRbeta diversity at day 60 in some patients came from surviving recipient T cells and thymic progenitors.

Preparation of the TCRbeta library involved a method that used unique molecular identifiers. TCRdb passed the PCR reads through MiXCR, listing each CDR3 protein once. Of 400,000 to 550,000 distinct CDR3 sequences listed, 8% to 11% are singletons. This CDR3 spans 14 amino acids. The V and J ends lost 5 bases and 1 base respectively, with 11 bases between them. Germline CDR1 reads SGHAT; CDR2 reads FQNNGV. This clonotype was seen repeatedly, ten times or more. The antigen remains unidentified. The clonotype was recovered from a child aged 2-9 years with inherited bone marrow failure, due to receive a stem cell transplant. This chain connects TRBV11-2 to TRBJ2-5, with unresolved D. Specimen: PBMCs, collected before TCRalphabeta/CD19-depleted stem cell transplant. The CDR3 sequence is CASSAHTSQETQYF. CDR3 in DNA: TGTGCCAGCAGCGCTCATACTTCCCAAGAGACCCAGTACTTC.